The 17 T cell receptor beta chains in this list originate from one sample, sequenced in a study of CD8+ T cells in alopecia areata. Following RNA extraction, reverse transcription yielded cDNA that acted as the sequencing template. Produced via immunoSEQ multiplex PCR; TCRdb's table is partial and in-frame only. Seen here are 130,000 or so clones, roughly nine tenths observed once, and the top ten hold under 15%. Treatment indicated: oral pan-JAK inhibitor, 5-10 mg twice daily. This material consisted of CD8+ T cells sorted from blood, taken at week 4, from a patient treated with tofacitinib. These receptors came from a human donor with alopecia areata.

The chain combines TRBV30 with TRBJ1-2; TRBD1 aligns across 11 bases. Per the germline V gene, CDR1 is GTSNPN and CDR2 is SVGIG (reference sequence). The CDR3 runs 14 residues. The J segment lost 2 bases and the V segment lost 4 bases, leaving 3 bases of the junction unmatched. Written as DNA, the CDR3 is TGTGCCTGGATCGGGACAGGGGGAAACTATGGCTACACCTTC. Protein: CAWIGTGGNYGYTF.

The V call is TRBV27, the J call TRBJ1-1; 7 bases line up with TRBD1. The germline gives CDR1 MNHEY, CDR2 SMNVEV (reference sequence). Unmatched junction bases numbered 3, after V lost 3 bases and J lost 8 bases. This CDR3 is 12 amino acids long. For the CDR3, the DNA is TGTGCCAGCAGTTTTCAGGGGGGAGAAGCTTTCTTT. Protein product: CASSFQGGEAFF.

This clone showed up just once. The chain is built from TRBV7-9 and TRBJ2-1; 8 bases align to TRBD1. V shed 4 bases and J 3 bases; nucleotides not matched to a gene: 5. Germline CDR1 and CDR2: SEHNR and FQNEAQ (reference sequence). The CDR3 is made up of 15 amino acids. CDR3 nucleotides: TGTGCCAGCAGCTCCACAGGGGGATACTACAATGAGCAGTTCTTC. Protein: CASSSTGGYYNEQFF.

The rearrangement uses TRBV6-1 and TRBJ2-3; 9 positions match TRBD2. Germline loops: CDR1 MNHNS, CDR2 SASEGT. The CDR3 runs to 16 residues. The J segment lost 0 bases and the V segment lost 1 base, leaving 2 bases of the junction unmatched. CDR3 in DNA: TGTGCCAGCAGTGAAGTACTAGCGGGCAGCACAGATACGCAGTATTTT. It yields the protein CASSEVLAGSTDTQYF.

V is TRBV29-1 and J is TRBJ1-2; D not resolved. Trimming stripped 4 bases from V and 8 bases from J, with 17 bases between. The CDR3 covers 13 residues. The V gene's germline CDR1 is SQVTM and CDR2 ANQGSEA. The DNA of the CDR3 is TGCAGCGTTGTCTCGGACGACGGTCAAGGCTACACCTTC. Residues: CSVVSDDGQGYTF.

CDR3 nucleotides: TGTGCCAGCAGTGATTCCTACAATGAGCAGTTCTTC. Its translation: CASSDSYNEQFF. The chain has TRBV2 and TRBJ2-1; D gene unclear. Between the trimmed V and J ends, which lost 3 bases and 1 base, there was a span of 1 base. CDR3 length: 12 amino acids. CDR1 and CDR2 from the germline V gene are SNHLY and FYNNEI.

The chain links TRBV6-6 to TRBJ1-1; TRBD1 might be the D (6 bases). Germline V gene data show CDR1 as MNHNY and CDR2 as SVGAGI (reference sequence). The length of the CDR3 is 13 residues. V was pared by 6 bases and J by 3 bases, with 11 bases between. The CDR3 spells CASRYRVDTEAFF. The CDR3 DNA follows: TGTGCCAGCAGGTACAGGGTAGACACTGAAGCTTTCTTT.

V usage is TRBV27 and J usage is TRBJ2-7, with 12 bases lining up with TRBD2. Germline loops: CDR1 MNHEY, CDR2 SMNVEV (reference sequence). Unmatched junction bases numbered 6, after V lost 2 bases and J lost 4 bases. This CDR3 is 16 amino acids long. CDR3 DNA: TGTGCCAGCAGTTTACGGACTAGCGGGATTTGGTACGAGCAGTACTTC. Translation: CASSLRTSGIWYEQYF.

This sequence joins TRBV19 and TRBJ2-7; D may be TRBD2 (6 bases). Looked up from germline, CDR1 is LNHDA and CDR2 is SQIVND (reference sequence). Between the trimmed V and J ends, which lost 4 bases and 1 base, there was a span of 11 bases. The CDR3 length is 14 residues. The CDR3 DNA reads TGTGCCAGTAGTAGCTACGGAGGGTCCTACGAGCAGTACTTC. Amino acid sequence: CASSSYGGSYEQYF.

The chain employs TRBV28 and TRBJ2-7; TRBD1 aligns across 8 bases. The V and J ends lost 4 bases and 5 bases, in that order; junction bases with no gene match: 10. The CDR3 has 15 amino acids. Per the germline V gene, CDR1 is MDHEN and CDR2 is SYDVKM. The CDR3 region is CASSSPRRTGHEQYF. CDR3 nucleotides: TGTGCCAGCAGTTCACCGCGACGGACAGGGCACGAGCAGTACTTC.

The genes are TRBV14 and TRBJ2-7; possible D gene TRBD1, 5 bases. Germline CDR1 is SGHDN and CDR2 is FVKESK. The CDR3 runs to 13 residues. V lost 7 bases and J 3 bases, leaving 13 bases between the germline ends. The CDR3 protein is CASTQTEGYEQYF. CDR3 bases: TGTGCCAGCACACAGACAGAAGGCTACGAGCAGTACTTC.

This rearrangement joins TRBV9 to TRBJ1-1, with 10 bases aligning to TRBD1. The CDR3 runs to 16 residues. J gave up 3 bases and V 0 bases, and 5 bases lay outside the gene matches. The germline gives CDR1 SGDLS, CDR2 YYNGEE. The chain's CDR3 is CASSVVGGQGDTEAFF. The CDR3 region has the DNA TGTGCCAGCAGCGTAGTAGGAGGACAGGGGGACACTGAAGCTTTCTTT.

This sequence joins TRBV6-5 and TRBJ1-1; no firm D call. The CDR3 length is 12 residues. V was shortened by 5 bases and J by 5 bases, with 9 bases between the two germline ends. CDR1 is MNHEY and CDR2 is SVGAGI in the germline V gene. CDR3 amino acids: CASSRMGTEAFF. The CDR3 DNA reads as TGTGCCAGCAGTCGGATGGGTACTGAAGCTTTCTTT.

The chain has TRBV23-1 and TRBJ1-6; D not certain. TRBV23-1 is filed as an ORF, its function uncertain. With 8 bases removed from V and 7 bases from J, the gap between germline ends came to 12 bases. CDR3 length equals 13 residues. This CDR3 reads CASSRARNSPLHF. In DNA form, the CDR3 reads TGCGCCAGCTCAAGGGCTCGGAATTCACCCCTCCACTTT.

The V gene is TRBV7-8, the J gene TRBJ2-7; TRBD2 matches at 9 bases. The CDR3 sequence is 15 residues long. Germline V gene lookup returns CDR1 SGHVS and CDR2 FQNEAQ. With V trimmed by 1 base and J by 7 bases, 8 bases remained unmatched. CDR3 DNA: TGTGCCAGCAGCTTAGAGAGCGGGAGGCCGAGGGAGCAGTACTTC. The encoded protein is CASSLESGRPREQYF.

This sequence joins TRBV27 and TRBJ2-7; 9 bases are shared with TRBD1. Trimming took 5 bases from V and 7 from J; bases not matched to a gene: 6. Germline V gene lookup returns CDR1 MNHEY and CDR2 SMNVEV (reference sequence). The CDR3 consists of 13 residues. As DNA, the CDR3 is TGTGCCAGCAGTCCGAAGACAGGGGGGGAGCAGTACTTC. Translated, it gives CASSPKTGGEQYF.

The chain employs TRBV5-1 and TRBJ2-3; the D gene could be TRBD1 or TRBD2 (6 bases each). The CDR3 is 15 residues long. Germline V gene data show CDR1 as SGHRS and CDR2 as YFSETQ. Between the trimmed V and J ends, which lost 3 bases and 6 bases, there was a span of 17 bases. The CDR3 DNA reads TGCGCCAGCAGCTCTCTCGGGATGGGGGGCGATACGCAGTATTTT. Protein: CASSSLGMGGDTQYF.